The 10 T cell receptor beta chains given below trace back to one sample, sequenced in a study of blood T cells in healthy people across ages. The second PCR ran roughly 6 to 11 cycles with a sample-barcoded 5' primer and J-beta primers. TCRdb called the 5' RACE reads again in MiXCR, with one record for every CDR3 protein. The sample carries approximately 690,000 distinct CDR3 sequences, around 43% recorded once. Sequencing was carried out using blood. The receptors here all came from a man aged 80 or over in good health.

This clonotype showed up many times. The chain combines TRBV14 with TRBJ2-3; 9 nucleotides line up with TRBD1. Germline V gene data show CDR1 as SGHDN and CDR2 as FVKESK. This CDR3 spans 15 amino acids. With V trimmed by 2 bases and J by 1 base, 1 base remained unmatched. Written as DNA, the CDR3 is TGTGCCAGCAGCCAACGGACAGGGGGCACAGATACGCAGTATTTT. This translates into CASSQRTGGTDTQYF.

Concerning this clonotype: A much larger clone differs by one base, so this may be a read error. The CDR3 nucleotides are TGTGTCAGCAGCCCACCCGGGGGCATTACAGATACGCAGTATTTT. Residues: CVSSPPGGITDTQYF. This sequence joins TRBV7-2 and TRBJ2-3; D is tentatively TRBD1 or TRBD2 (6 bases each). The CDR3 is 15 residues long. Germline V lookup: CDR1 SGHTA, CDR2 FQGNSA.

Only a few counts were recorded for this clonotype. V and J are TRBV29-1 and TRBJ2-3; D gene ambiguous. The V gene lost 8 bases and the J gene lost 0 bases, with 12 bases spanning the gap. The CDR3 sequence is 13 residues long. CDR1 and CDR2 (germline): SQVTM, ANQGSEA. The CDR3, as DNA: TGCAGCTGTTGGGCTTCTAGCACAGATACGCAGTATTTT. As protein: CSCWASSTDTQYF.

This clonotype was seen only once. V usage is TRBV20-1 and J usage is TRBJ2-7, with D perhaps TRBD2 (5 bases). The germline V gene encodes CDR1 DFQATT and CDR2 SNEGSKA (reference sequence). V lost 3 bases to trimming and J lost 2 bases, with 14 bases between them. The CDR3 length is 14 residues. This chain's CDR3 is CSARTTAEAYEQYF. The CDR3 DNA reads as TGCAGTGCTAGGACGACCGCGGAGGCCTACGAGCAGTACTTC.

The genes are TRBV19 and TRBJ2-3; D is possibly TRBD2 (6 bases). V dropped 7 bases and J dropped 2 bases, with 10 bases sitting between them. CDR3 length: 13 residues. CDR1 and CDR2 (germline): LNHDA, SQIVND (reference sequence). The CDR3 spells CASKGRITDTQYF. DNA of the CDR3: TGTGCCAGTAAGGGGAGGATCACAGATACGCAGTATTTT.

The rearrangement uses TRBV20-1 and TRBJ1-5; TRBD1 matches 8 bases. In germline, CDR1 is DFQATT, CDR2 SNEGSKA (reference sequence). V trimming: 3 bases; J trimming: 9 bases; junction bases outside the gene matches: 10. CDR3 length: 14 residues. CDR3 loop: CSARGTGRGRPQHF. The CDR3 DNA sequence: TGCAGTGCTAGGGGGACAGGCAGAGGTCGGCCCCAGCATTTT.

With regard to this clonotype: An end of the junction does not agree with germline; a read error may underlie this. The chain uses TRBV7-9 and TRBJ2-6, with D possibly called TRBD1 or TRBD2 (5 bases each). The CDR3 runs to 18 residues. Looked up from germline, CDR1 is SEHNR and CDR2 is FQNEAQ (reference sequence). The CDR3 is CASSSRSLADSGADVLTF. The CDR3 DNA sequence: TGTGCCAGCAGCTCTCGCTCGCTAGCTGATTCTGGGGCCGACGTCCTGACTTTC.

This clonotype has only a few counts. V and J are TRBV6-2 or TRBV6-3 and TRBJ2-1; D is ambiguous. Trimming pared 5 bases from V and 2 bases from J, leaving 7 bases between. The CDR3 has 13 residues. CDR1 MNHEY and CDR2 SVGEGT come from the germline V gene. The CDR3 loop reads CASSRFAYNEQFF. CDR3 bases: TGTGCCAGCAGTCGGTTCGCCTACAATGAGCAGTTCTTC.

The chain joins TRBV4-2 to TRBJ2-1, with 9 bases fitting TRBD2. The CDR3 has 17 residues. The trim removed 2 bases at V and 4 bases at J, leaving 9 bases unmatched. The germline CDR1 and CDR2 sequences are LGHNA and YNFKEQ. In nucleotides, the CDR3 is TGTGCCAGCAGCCAAAGTGGTAGCGGGAGAGCATACAATGAGCAGTTCTTC. As protein: CASSQSGSGRAYNEQFF.

V and J are TRBV3-1 and TRBJ2-5; D is unresolved. This CDR3 region has 15 residues. V was clipped by 0 bases and J by 3 bases, with 11 bases between them. Germline CDR1 is LGHDT and CDR2 is YNNKEL (reference sequence). The CDR3 is CASSQDHGYEETQYF. The CDR3 DNA follows: TGTGCCAGCAGCCAAGATCACGGGTACGAAGAGACCCAGTACTTC.